The table lists the clone carrying this TCR beta chain with a few counts. This CDR3 contains 14 residues. CDR1 is MNHNS, CDR2 SASEGT, per germline. Trimming shortened V by 4 bases and J by 9 bases, and 16 bases separated the two germline ends. The data are from a study of identical twins. TCRdb analysed the 5' RACE reads with MiXCR anew, one entry per CDR3 protein. Of 400,000 to 550,000 distinct CDR3 sequences in the sample, approximately 22% were seen once. These same data were also listed under a study on T cells expressing NK-cell markers. Turning to that study: Eight donors were sequenced, of whom seven were HCMV-seropositive, while the remaining one was HCMV-seronegative. In four donors, these clonotypes also led the CD3+CD56-NKG2C+ fraction. Questions lingered over whether expanded NKG2C+ T cell clones were HCMV-specific.

This TCR came from a young woman in good health. The gene calls are TRBV6-1 and TRBJ1-5; D may be TRBD1 (5 bases). Specimen: CD4+ T cells sorted from blood. CDR3 region: CASSAVGGERPQHF. The CDR3 DNA sequence: TGTGCCAGCAGTGCTGTCGGAGGGGAACGGCCCCAGCATTTT.